This T cell receptor beta chain was observed in a study of T-cell memory formation after mild COVID-19 (dated by TCRdb to about 2021). In terms of the full investigation: Most TCR sequence clusters were specific to one of the two donors. In a couple of donors, T-cell clones that expanded and contracted after mild COVID-19 were followed by sequencing TCRalpha and TCRbeta repertoires longitudinally. Two young, previously healthy adult volunteers, one female and one male, were included in the cohort.

The reads were generated on an Illumina NovaSeq 6000. cDNA libraries for TCRalpha and TCRbeta were prepared by 5'RACE using constant-segment primers, with sample barcodes and unique molecular identifiers added. RNA was extracted from every sample with Trizol reagent. Libraries were amplified in two PCR steps, with a second sample barcode and Illumina TruSeq adapters added in the second step. Sequencing of the libraries was done on an Illumina NovaSeq, producing 2 x 150 bp paired-end reads. Turning to the authors' computational methods: Reads were demultiplexed and collapsed into UMI-guided consensus sequences with migec v1.2.7. With mixcr v2.1.11, UMI consensuses were aligned to TRA and TRB V and J templates and assembled into clonotypes. A clonotype was counted as expanded or contracted only when both edgeR and NoisET called the clonotype significant, with the noise models trained on biological replicates. edgeR calls used a false discovery rate-adjusted p below 0.01 and a log2 fold-change threshold of 1. As an exploratory analysis of dynamics, PCA with hierarchical clustering was applied to max-normalized trajectories of the 1000 most abundant clonotypes. Separately sequenced CD4+ and CD8+ repertoires were used to assign the CD4 or CD8 phenotype of responding clones. TCRdb reanalyzed the raw reads on its own, using fastp at Q25 for trimming and MiXCR for clone calling, and kept in-frame beta chains. Every entry covers one CDR3 protein and lists the most common genes and DNA from its rows. The V and J calls reflect TCRdb's pipeline rather than the authors' work. Counted in this sample were 180,000 or so distinct CDR3 sequences; more than 15% of them appeared once. The ten largest make up 2% to 2.5% of the sample.

Taken from cysteine to phenylalanine, the CDR3 has 13 residues. Of the read, only the CDR3 DNA is kept; its 39 bases are in frame from base 1. The junction shows trimming of 6 bases on V and 3 bases on J, plus 11 bases between the germline ends. This clonotype was seen a few times. It has no known antigen specificity. Base qualities are not at hand, and no much larger clone is one base apart. Ficoll-Paque density gradient centrifugation was the method used to isolate PBMCs. Overall study results and their limits: Some responding clones were detected in pre-infection memory, suggesting pre-existing cross-reactive memory T cells joined the SARS-CoV-2 response. Contracting CD4+ clones turned up mainly in the CM and EM memory subsets, whereas EMRA was where CD8+ clones were enriched. The second-wave clones that peaked on day 37 were not confirmed to be SARS-CoV-2 specific. Only a couple of mild cases were covered by the study, and larger cohorts that include severe cases with pre-infection samples were considered necessary. Clones that contracted from day 15 to 85 showed balanced CD4/CD8 phenotypes, whereas a second wave of clones that expanded from day 15 to 37 leaned towards CD4+.

The TCR sequence derives from an adult woman who had mild COVID-19 (a few samples of this study predate the infection). The sample titles of this study are shuffled in the database, so cell type and time point are left out; the donor was told from shared clones. The chain joins TRBV12-3 or TRBV12-4 to TRBJ1-2, with the D gene uncertain. Specimen: PBMCs or a T cell subset sorted from them (not recorded which). The sequence in DNA is TGTGCCAGCAGGGCCCCTAACGACTATGGCTACACCTTC. This codes for CASRAPNDYGYTF.